These T cell receptor beta chains were read from a single sample in a study of patients and donors after allogeneic stem cell transplantation. TCRdb reprocessed the RT-PCR reads via MiXCR and lists one record per CDR3 protein. The data show roughly 940,000 distinct CDR3 sequences, with roughly 18% seen just once and 5% to 6.5% held by the top ten. Sequencing was performed on blood, either unsorted or a sorted T cell fraction (not recorded which). The receptors derive from a human donor who was either an allogeneic HSCT recipient or a stem cell or donor lymphocyte infusion donor (not recorded which). It is not recorded whose cells these are; they may come from a transplant donor. Each CDR3 is given with its conserved first and last residue. The order of the fields is J gene, V gene, D gene, clone size, CDR3 DNA, CDR3 protein. D genes are given only for firm matches. The size entry is marked missing in some rows and otherwise reads once, few, many or a size class.

>TRBJ2-5|TRBV6-1|-|-
TGTGCCAGCAGAACTAGGGTTGAGACCCAGTACTTC
CASRTRVETQYF
>TRBJ1-1|TRBV20-1|-|-
TGCAGTGCTAGAGCTCAATCCCCTGAAGCTTTCTTT
CSARAQSPEAFF
>TRBJ2-3|TRBV24-1|-|few
TGTGCCACCAGACCCGACTTCACAGATACGCAGTATTTT
CATRPDFTDTQYF
>TRBJ1-2|TRBV4-1|-|-
TGCGCCAGCAGCCGAACAGGGCATGGCTACACCTTC
CASSRTGHGYTF
>TRBJ2-7|TRBV20-1|-|few
TGCAGTGCTAGAGATGAGGCAGCCTCCTACGAGCAGTACTTC
CSARDEAASYEQYF
>TRBJ1-5|TRBV6-5|-|many
TGTGCCAGCAGTTACGGTAGCAATCAGCCCCAGCATTTT
CASSYGSNQPQHF
>TRBJ1-5|TRBV18|-|-
TGTGCCAGCTCACCTTCTGGGGCTGGCAATCAGCCCCAGCATTTT
CASSPSGAGNQPQHF
>TRBJ1-1|TRBV5-6|-|-
TGTGCCAGCAGCCGAGGGACTCTACTGAACACTGAAGCTTTCTTT
CASSRGTLLNTEAFF
>TRBJ2-5|TRBV18|-|-
TGTGCCAGCTCACCCGGGGTAGCAGAGACCCAGTACTTC
CASSPGVAETQYF
>TRBJ2-3|TRBV7-9|-|few
TGTGCCAGCAGTTTGCTCCTAGATACGGATACGCAGTATTTT
CASSLLLDTDTQYF
>TRBJ2-3|TRBV6-2/TRBV6-3|TRBD2|-
TGTGCCAGCAGCAGAGCGGGAGGGCGGGCAGATACGCAGTATTTT
CASSRAGGRADTQYF
>TRBJ1-2|TRBV21-1|-|few
TGTGCCAGCAGATGGGAGGGGGACTATGGCTACACCTTC
CASRWEGDYGYTF
>TRBJ2-1|TRBV7-2|TRBD2|few
TGTGCCAGCAGCTTAGATGGCGGGAGAGATTACAATGAGCAGTTCTTC
CASSLDGGRDYNEQFF
>TRBJ1-4|TRBV4-1|TRBD1|-
TGCGCCAGCAGTAACCCTCAGGGGGCATTATCAACTAATGAAAAACTGTTTTTT
CASSNPQGALSTNEKLFF
>TRBJ1-1|TRBV4-1|-|few
TGCGCCAGCAGCCAAGATCATATTAACACTGAAGCTTTCTTT
CASSQDHINTEAFF
>TRBJ2-2|TRBV9|-|-
TGTGCCAGCAGCTCCGAGGAGGTCGTGGGGGCGAACACCGGGGAGCTGTTTTTT
CASSSEEVVGANTGELFF
>TRBJ2-7|TRBV20-1|TRBD1|few
TGCAGTGCTCCCTCCCGGGACAGGGGGCGGGAGCAGTACTTC
CSAPSRDRGREQYF
>TRBJ2-1|TRBV9|-|-
TGTGCCAGCAGCGCCTCGTGGGGGGAATCGTACAATGAGCAGTTCTTC
CASSASWGESYNEQFF
>TRBJ2-3|TRBV29-1|-|few
TGCAGCGTTGAAGTTGGAGGCACAGATACGCAGTATTTT
CSVEVGGTDTQYF
>TRBJ2-3|TRBV4-1|-|-
TGCGCCAGCAGCCAAGAAGACAGCACCACAGATAAGCAGTATTTT
CASSQEDSTTDKQYF
>TRBJ2-7|TRBV12-3/TRBV12-4|-|many
TGTGCCAGCAGTTTAGGCCAGGCAGGCGAGCAGTACTTC
CASSLGQAGEQYF
>TRBJ1-2|TRBV5-6|-|few
TGTGCCAGCAGCCTCGGGGACGGCACTAACTATGGCTACACCTTC
CASSLGDGTNYGYTF
>TRBJ2-2|TRBV4-2|TRBD2|many
TGTGCCGCCGAGGCGGGGGGGCTTGAGATCAACACCGGGGAGCTGTTTTTT
CAAEAGGLEINTGELFF
>TRBJ1-1|TRBV12-3/TRBV12-4|TRBD1|-
TGTGCCAGCAGGAGACAGGGGAAGGGGACTGAAGCTTTCTTT
CASRRQGKGTEAFF
>TRBJ1-3|TRBV25-1|-|-
TGTGCCAGCAGTCGCCGGGACCCCTTCTCTGGAAACACCATATATTTT
CASSRRDPFSGNTIYF
>TRBJ1-2|TRBV20-1|-|few
TGCAGTGCCACCTTGGGACCGGGCGGACCTAAGACCTTTAACTATGGCTACACCTTC
CSATLGPGGPKTFNYGYTF
>TRBJ2-2|TRBV27|-|-
TGTGCCAGCAGTACGGGGAACGGGATTGCCGGGGAGCTGTTTTTT
CASSTGNGIAGELFF
>TRBJ2-3|TRBV10-2|-|-
TGCGCCAGCAGTGAAGGCGGGGCGCCCAACACAGATACGCAGTATTTT
CASSEGGAPNTDTQYF
>TRBJ2-1|TRBV13|TRBD2|-
TGTGCCAGCAGCTCCAACTTCGGGACTAGCGCCCACAATGAGCAGTTCTTC
CASSSNFGTSAHNEQFF
>TRBJ2-7|TRBV27|-|-
TGTGCCAGCAGTTTTGGTACCTTAACCTACGAGCAGTACTTC
CASSFGTLTYEQYF
>TRBJ2-5|TRBV5-1|-|-
TGCGCCAGCAGGAAGGGGGGGACCGAGACCCAGTACTTC
CASRKGGTETQYF
>TRBJ1-2|TRBV7-9|-|few
TGTGCCAGCAGCTCCACCGCCAGGGAGCCTAACTATGGCTACACCTTC
CASSSTAREPNYGYTF
>TRBJ2-1|TRBV29-1|TRBD2|few
TGCAGCGTTGAAAGCGGGGGGCGCCTCTACAATGAGCAGTTCTTC
CSVESGGRLYNEQFF
>TRBJ1-6|TRBV7-9|-|-
TGTGCCAGCAGCTTAGATAGCCAACCCCTCCACTTT
CASSLDSQPLHF
>TRBJ2-3|TRBV24-1|-|-
TGTGCCACCAGTGATTTCAGTCTAGTAAGGGGAGATACGCAGTATTTT
CATSDFSLVRGDTQYF
>TRBJ2-5|TRBV2|-|few
TGTGCCAGCAGCGCGGGACCTCAAGAGACCCAGTACTTC
CASSAGPQETQYF
>TRBJ2-3|TRBV20-1|-|-
TGCAGTGCTGGCCCCGGGCCCAGCCATGATACGCAGTATTTT
CSAGPGPSHDTQYF
>TRBJ2-3|TRBV7-8|-|few
TGTGCCAGCAGCCCGCGGTTGTTAGAGACGCAGTATTTT
CASSPRLLETQYF
>TRBJ2-7|TRBV29-1|-|few
TGCAGCGTTTCAGGGTCCACCTACGAGCAGTACTTC
CSVSGSTYEQYF
>TRBJ1-1|TRBV20-1|-|-
TGCAGTGCTAGCGGGGCGAACACTGAAGCTTTCTTT
CSASGANTEAFF
>TRBJ2-1|TRBV27|TRBD2|few
TGTGCCAGCAGTCCATTAGCGGGATCCGATAGGATTGAGCAGTTCTTC
CASSPLAGSDRIEQFF
>TRBJ2-2|TRBV7-2|-|-
TGTGCCAGCAGCCCAAGACGTTGGGCGGGGAACACCGGGGAGCTGTTTTTT
CASSPRRWAGNTGELFF
>TRBJ2-1|TRBV12-3/TRBV12-4|TRBD2|many
TGTGCCAGCAGTTCCCCGGGACTACGTACCTCTGAGCAGTTCTTC
CASSSPGLRTSEQFF
>TRBJ2-2|TRBV25-1|TRBD1|-
TGTGCCAGCAGTGGAGGACAGGTAGCCGGGGAGCTGTTTTTT
CASSGGQVAGELFF
>TRBJ2-7|TRBV4-3|-|few
TGCGCCAGCAGCCAAGATCCGACGGCCGAGCAGTACTTC
CASSQDPTAEQYF
>TRBJ1-1|TRBV29-1|-|many
TGCAGCGTTCCAGACAGGATGGGTGAAGCTTTCTTT
CSVPDRMGEAFF